The clone carrying this TCR beta chain was seen at least ten times. The CDR3 runs 15 residues. V was cut by 1 base and J by 5 bases, with 14 bases left in between. Looked up from germline, CDR1 is SGHRS and CDR2 is YFSETQ. This specimen belongs to a study of T-cell reconstitution after alpha-beta-depleted transplantation in children. Preparing the TCRbeta library involved the use of unique molecular identifiers. In TCRdb, the PCR reads were re-called with MiXCR into one record per CDR3 protein. The table includes approximately 350,000 distinct CDR3 sequences, around a tenth detected once. Sample: PBMCs from the stem cell graft donor, taken from the stem cell graft. This chain links TRBV5-1 with TRBJ2-3, with a possible D match to TRBD1 (5 bases). This sequence was found in a human donor who donated a stem cell graft to a child with acute lymphoblastic leukemia. For the CDR3, the DNA is TGCGCCAGCAGCTTGTTTCCAGGGTGGGAAGATACGCAGTATTTT. Translation: CASSLFPGWEDTQYF.